These T cell receptor beta chains were read from a single sample in a study of cytomegalovirus exposure and HLA in healthy donors. Assay: immunoSEQ multiplex PCR; the TCRdb copy retains only in-frame clones and omits some. Of 120,000 or so clones in the sample, approximately 89% were seen once. Sequenced material: PBMCs. The source of these receptors is a woman younger than 35 in good health and CMV-seronegative. The CDR3 runs from the conserved cysteine through the conserved F or W. The D gene is left open where the match is weak. Clone size is given for some rows only: seen once, a few or many times, or a class if the clone is expanded.

- - TRBJ1-2 TRBV19 CASSIEAHGYTF TGTGCCAGTAGTATAGAGGCTCATGGCTACACCTTC
- - TRBJ1-2 TRBV10-3 CAISPAGYGYTF TGTGCCATCAGTCCAGCGGGCTATGGCTACACCTTC
TRBD2 - TRBJ2-2 TRBV7-2 CASSLSSGTGELFF TGTGCCAGCAGCTTATCTAGCGGTACCGGGGAGCTGTTTTTT
- - TRBJ1-5 TRBV6-1 CASYDGTLSNQPQHF TGTGCCAGCTACGATGGGACACTTAGCAATCAGCCCCAGCATTTT
TRBD2 - TRBJ2-7 TRBV4-2 CASSQVGGTSSAQQYF TGTGCCAGCAGCCAAGTTGGAGGGACTAGTTCAGCCCAGCAGTACTTC
- - TRBJ2-4 TRBV9 CASSVATGVRDIQYF TGTGCCAGCAGCGTAGCTACCGGGGTTAGGGACATTCAGTACTTC
- - TRBJ2-2 TRBV4-1 CASNAEVETGELFF TGCGCCAGCAACGCGGAGGTGGAGACCGGGGAGCTGTTTTTT
- once TRBJ2-1 TRBV5-1 CASSAGDGYNEQFF TGCGCCAGCAGTGCGGGTGACGGATACAATGAGCAGTTCTTC
TRBD1 - TRBJ2-7 TRBV6-5 CASSFRGQGDYEQYF TGTGCCAGCAGTTTCAGGGGACAGGGAGACTACGAGCAGTACTTC
- - TRBJ2-5 TRBV7-8 CASSPSSGRANQETQYF TGTGCCAGCAGCCCTTCTAGTGGCAGGGCAAACCAAGAGACCCAGTACTTC
TRBD1 - TRBJ2-1 TRBV29-1 CSVRNWDRPFNEQFF TGCAGCGTTCGCAATTGGGACAGGCCGTTCAATGAGCAGTTCTTC
- - TRBJ1-3 TRBV6-5 CASIGGGNTIYF TGTGCCAGCATTGGAGGGGGAAACACCATATATTTT
- - TRBJ2-7 TRBV29-1 CSAEIPGSYEQYF TGCAGCGCTGAAATACCGGGGTCCTACGAGCAGTACTTC
TRBD1 - TRBJ2-7 TRBV9 CASSPGDRGGYEQYF TGTGCCAGCAGCCCGGGGGACAGGGGAGGCTACGAGCAGTACTTC
TRBD2 - TRBJ2-1 TRBV28 CASGSGRARGEQFF TGTGCCAGCGGTAGCGGGAGGGCCCGTGGTGAGCAGTTCTTC
TRBD1 - TRBJ1-2 TRBV9 CASSKYRGKTTPNYGYTF TGTGCCAGCAGCAAATACAGGGGGAAAACAACCCCTAACTATGGCTACACCTTC
- - TRBJ1-2 TRBV7-7 CASSPDGGNGYTF TGTGCTAGCAGTCCCGACGGAGGCAATGGCTACACCTTC
- - TRBJ1-6 TRBV15 CATSANRLNSPLHF TGTGCCACCAGCGCTAACAGGTTGAATTCACCCCTCCACTTT
- - TRBJ2-6 TRBV21-1 CASPPQGAAGSSGANVLTF TGTGCCAGCCCCCCCCAGGGGGCCGCAGGTTCCTCTGGGGCCAACGTCCTGACTTTC
- - TRBJ2-5 TRBV6-1 CASSVGPQETQYF TGTGCCAGCAGTGTGGGGCCGCAGGAGACCCAGTACTTC
- - TRBJ2-1 TRBV7-2 CASSLVAKNEQFF TGTGCCAGCAGCTTAGTGGCCAAGAATGAGCAGTTCTTC
TRBD2 - TRBJ2-2 TRBV28 CASSTSGSLTGELFF TGTGCCAGCAGTACTAGCGGGAGCTTAACAGGGGAGCTGTTTTTT
- - TRBJ2-5 TRBV6-1 CASSEGVHETQYF TGTGCCAGCAGCGAGGGGGTGCACGAGACCCAGTACTTC
- - TRBJ2-4 TRBV27 CASSPLTFLAKNIQYF TGTGCCAGCAGTCCACTAACATTCCTAGCCAAAAACATTCAGTACTTC
- - TRBJ2-7 TRBV28 CASSLAEQYF TGTGCCAGCAGTTTGGCCGAGCAGTACTTC
TRBD1 - TRBJ2-7 TRBV7-8 CASSARQGPYEQYF TGTGCCAGCAGCGCCAGACAGGGGCCCTACGAGCAGTACTTC
TRBD1 once TRBJ2-5 TRBV7-6 CASSLTGGLETQYF TGTGCCAGCAGCCTAACAGGGGGCCTGGAGACCCAGTACTTC
TRBD2 - TRBJ2-1 TRBV28 CASSFSPGTSGSSSYNEQFF TGTGCCAGCAGTTTTTCCCCCGGGACTAGCGGGAGTAGCTCCTACAATGAGCAGTTCTTC
- - TRBJ1-2 TRBV28 CASSFYEEGYTF TGTGCCAGCAGTTTTTATGAGGAAGGCTACACCTTC
TRBD1 - TRBJ1-2 TRBV5-4 CASSQGAGYGYTF TGTGCCAGCAGCCAGGGGGCGGGCTATGGCTACACCTTC
TRBD2 - TRBJ2-2 TRBV4-1 CASSPWRESGTGELFF TGCGCCAGCAGCCCGTGGCGGGAGTCCGGCACCGGGGAGCTGTTTTTT
TRBD2 - TRBJ2-3 TRBV5-6 CASSVVGAGGPVDTQYF TGTGCCAGCAGCGTGGTAGGAGCGGGAGGGCCGGTAGATACGCAGTATTTT
- few TRBJ1-2 TRBV5-6 CASSVRGGYTF TGTGCCAGCAGTGTTAGGGGTGGCTACACCTTC
TRBD1 once TRBJ2-5 TRBV4-3 CASSHTGGQETQYF TGCGCCAGCAGCCATACAGGGGGCCAAGAGACCCAGTACTTC
- - TRBJ2-1 TRBV27 CASRGGYNEQFF TGTGCCAGCAGGGGGGGCTACAATGAGCAGTTCTTC
- - TRBJ2-3 TRBV29-1 CSAQASGGTDTQYF TGCAGCGCCCAGGCGTCGGGGGGCACAGATACGCAGTATTTT
- - TRBJ1-2 TRBV6-6 CASSREGGGYTF TGTGCCAGCAGCCGCGAGGGCGGTGGCTACACCTTC
- - TRBJ2-7 TRBV30 CAWSPQGSQYF TGTGCCTGGAGTCCCCAGGGGTCACAGTACTTC
TRBD1 - TRBJ1-6 TRBV7-9 CASSLGQGRSPLHF TGTGCCAGCAGCCTTGGACAGGGCCGATCACCCCTCCACTTT
TRBD2 once TRBJ2-3 TRBV27 CASSLTSGWSVDTQYF TGTGCCAGCAGTCTGACTAGCGGGTGGAGTGTGGATACGCAGTATTTT
- - TRBJ2-5 TRBV7-8 CASSSAAGVQETQYF TGTGCCAGCAGCTCGGCCGCAGGGGTCCAAGAGACCCAGTACTTC
- - TRBJ1-3 TRBV9 CASSLPGVGGNTIYF TGTGCCAGCAGCCTCCCAGGGGTCGGGGGAAACACCATATATTTT
TRBD1 few TRBJ2-7 TRBV6-1 CAILRDRGAYEQYF TGTGCCATCCTCCGGGACAGAGGAGCCTACGAGCAGTACTTC